This T cell receptor beta chain was profiled in a study of blood T cell repertoires in COVID-19. Study information: COVID-19 samples, acute and convalescent, were from the United States, Italy and Spain. PBMCs, B-cell-depleted T cells, or T cells were the source of the cDNA or gDNA that made up the material.

Per the study methods: Estimation of nucleated cell counts was performed using reference gene primer amplification. TCRdb's copy holds only in-frame clones and misses some; the assay was immunoSEQ multiplex PCR. The V and J calls and the clone size are those of that table, but D and trimming were determined from the DNA. Among more than 30,000 clones listed, around 87% were seen once. This clone was seen a single time. The germline gives CDR1 SGHRS, CDR2 YFSETQ. This CDR3 has 16 amino acids. J was trimmed by 0 bases and V by 4 bases; bases with no gene match: 8. The genes are TRBV5-1 and TRBJ2-7; 9 bases line up with TRBD1. This clonotype originated in a man aged 50-60 years with active or convalescent COVID-19. Sequencing was carried out using peripheral blood. The CDR3 bases are TGCGCCAGCAGCAGTACGACAGGGGGTTACTCCTACGAGCAGTACTTC. This codes for CASSSTTGGYSYEQYF.